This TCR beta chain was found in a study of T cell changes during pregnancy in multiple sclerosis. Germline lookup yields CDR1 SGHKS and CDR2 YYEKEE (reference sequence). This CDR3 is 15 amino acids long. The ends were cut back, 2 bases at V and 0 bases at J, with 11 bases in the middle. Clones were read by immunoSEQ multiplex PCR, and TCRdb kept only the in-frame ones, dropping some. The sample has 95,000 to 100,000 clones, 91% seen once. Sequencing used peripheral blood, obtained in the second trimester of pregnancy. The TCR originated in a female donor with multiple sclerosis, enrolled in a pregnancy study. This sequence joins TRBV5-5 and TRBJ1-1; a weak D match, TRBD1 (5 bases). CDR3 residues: CASSFGHLMNTEAFF. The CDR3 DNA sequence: TGTGCCAGCAGCTTCGGACATCTAATGAACACTGAAGCTTTCTTT. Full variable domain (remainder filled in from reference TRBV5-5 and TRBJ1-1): DAGVTQSPTHLIKTRGQQVTLRCSPISGHKSVSWYQQVLGQGPQFIFQYYEKEERGRGNFPDRFSARQFPNYSSELNVNALLLGDSALYLCASSFGHLMNTEAFFGQGTRLTVV.